Listed below are T cell receptor beta chains from one sample, sequenced in a study of blood T cell repertoires in COVID-19. Generated by immunoSEQ multiplex PCR, the TCRdb table keeps only in-frame clones and is missing some. The profile shows 120,000 to 150,000 clones, 65% to 80% of them singletons. Sequenced sample: peripheral blood. The receptors stem from a man aged 80 or over with acute or convalescent COVID-19. The CDR3 runs from the conserved cysteine through the conserved F or W. The D gene is left open where the match is weak. Expanded clones get a size class; other rows say once, few or many, or leave the size out.

V gene: TRBV7-3; clone size: NA; D gene: NA; CDR3 length: 13; J gene: TRBJ1-2; CDR3 protein: CASSPQSGYGYTF; CDR3 DNA: TGTGCCAGCAGCCCCCAATCCGGCTATGGCTACACCTTC
V gene: TRBV27; clone size: NA; D gene: NA; CDR3 length: 13; J gene: TRBJ1-2; CDR3 protein: CASSLRHNYDYTF; CDR3 DNA: TGTGCCAGCAGTTTACGGCACAACTATGACTACACCTTC
V gene: TRBV19; clone size: NA; D gene: NA; CDR3 length: 13; J gene: TRBJ1-5; CDR3 protein: CASSILGNQPQHF; CDR3 DNA: TGTGCCAGTAGTATACTTGGCAATCAGCCCCAGCATTTT
V gene: TRBV4-2; clone size: few; D gene: NA; CDR3 length: 15; J gene: TRBJ1-3; CDR3 protein: CASSREGSSGNTIYF; CDR3 DNA: TGTGCCAGCAGCCGCGAGGGCTCCTCTGGAAACACCATATATTTT
V gene: TRBV28; clone size: few; D gene: TRBD1; CDR3 length: 14; J gene: TRBJ1-4; CDR3 protein: CASSTRTGEEKLFF; CDR3 DNA: TGTGCCAGCAGTACAAGGACAGGGGAAGAAAAACTGTTTTTT
V gene: TRBV2; clone size: NA; D gene: TRBD2; CDR3 length: 15; J gene: TRBJ2-5; CDR3 protein: CATKWGSGGQETQYF; CDR3 DNA: TGTGCCACCAAGTGGGGTAGCGGGGGGCAGGAGACCCAGTACTTC
V gene: TRBV18; clone size: few; D gene: TRBD1; CDR3 length: 15; J gene: TRBJ1-4; CDR3 protein: CASSPPDRPNEKLFF; CDR3 DNA: TGTGCCAGCTCACCACCGGACAGGCCAAATGAAAAACTGTTTTTT
V gene: TRBV20-1; clone size: NA; D gene: NA; CDR3 length: 13; J gene: TRBJ2-7; CDR3 protein: CSASDRQSYEQYF; CDR3 DNA: TGCAGTGCTAGTGACAGGCAGAGCTACGAGCAGTACTTC
V gene: TRBV27; clone size: NA; D gene: NA; CDR3 length: 17; J gene: TRBJ1-4; CDR3 protein: CASSPLRGIVANEKLFF; CDR3 DNA: TGTGCCAGCAGTCCTCTTAGGGGGATCGTAGCTAATGAAAAACTGTTTTTT
V gene: TRBV5-6; clone size: NA; D gene: NA; CDR3 length: 15; J gene: TRBJ2-3; CDR3 protein: CASSLRGAFPDTQYF; CDR3 DNA: TGTGCCAGCAGCTTGCGGGGGGCCTTTCCTGATACGCAGTATTTT
V gene: TRBV20-1; clone size: NA; D gene: TRBD1; CDR3 length: 15; J gene: TRBJ2-4; CDR3 protein: CSASRAGGPKNIQYF; CDR3 DNA: TGCAGTGCTAGTAGGGCAGGGGGCCCCAAAAACATTCAGTACTTC
V gene: TRBV15; clone size: few; D gene: NA; CDR3 length: 16; J gene: TRBJ1-5; CDR3 protein: CATSRESTGLAQPQHF; CDR3 DNA: TGTGCCACCAGCAGAGAGTCCACAGGGCTAGCACAGCCCCAGCATTTT
V gene: TRBV7-2; clone size: NA; D gene: NA; CDR3 length: 14; J gene: TRBJ1-1; CDR3 protein: CASSSGGAITEAFF; CDR3 DNA: TGTGCCAGCAGCTCGGGGGGGGCCATCACTGAAGCTTTCTTT
V gene: TRBV5-4; clone size: NA; D gene: TRBD1; CDR3 length: 17; J gene: TRBJ2-1; CDR3 protein: CASSVMSGTEFYNEQFF; CDR3 DNA: TGTGCCAGCAGCGTTATGTCCGGGACAGAGTTCTACAATGAGCAGTTCTTC
V gene: TRBV4-2; clone size: NA; D gene: NA; CDR3 length: 16; J gene: TRBJ1-1; CDR3 protein: CASSQDLAAGLRVAFF; CDR3 DNA: TGTGCCAGCAGCCAAGATCTCGCTGCGGGGTTGAGGGTAGCTTTCTTT
V gene: TRBV7-2; clone size: NA; D gene: TRBD1; CDR3 length: 18; J gene: TRBJ2-7; CDR3 protein: CASSLKKKMTGGSNEQYF; CDR3 DNA: TGTGCCAGCAGCCTAAAAAAAAAGATGACAGGGGGCTCAAACGAGCAGTACTTC
V gene: TRBV5-1; clone size: NA; D gene: NA; CDR3 length: 14; J gene: TRBJ2-2; CDR3 protein: CASSLEGNTGELFF; CDR3 DNA: TGCGCCAGCAGCTTAGAGGGGAACACCGGGGAGCTGTTTTTT
V gene: TRBV7-8; clone size: once; D gene: TRBD2; CDR3 length: 15; J gene: TRBJ2-7; CDR3 protein: CASSKGLAGDYEQYF; CDR3 DNA: TGTGCCAGCAGCAAAGGACTAGCGGGGGATTACGAGCAGTACTTC
V gene: TRBV6-6; clone size: once; D gene: TRBD1; CDR3 length: 14; J gene: TRBJ1-5; CDR3 protein: CASQGTGNNQPQHF; CDR3 DNA: TGTGCCAGCCAAGGGACAGGGAACAATCAGCCCCAGCATTTT
V gene: TRBV10-3; clone size: NA; D gene: NA; CDR3 length: 14; J gene: TRBJ1-2; CDR3 protein: CAITESRQLYGYTF; CDR3 DNA: TGTGCCATCACCGAATCGAGACAGCTCTATGGCTACACCTTC
V gene: TRBV28; clone size: NA; D gene: TRBD1; CDR3 length: 15; J gene: TRBJ2-7; CDR3 protein: CASKGLDRASYEQYF; CDR3 DNA: TGTGCCAGTAAGGGGCTGGACAGGGCCTCCTACGAGCAGTACTTC
V gene: TRBV5-4; clone size: NA; D gene: NA; CDR3 length: 15; J gene: TRBJ2-5; CDR3 protein: CASSLGWGGQETQYF; CDR3 DNA: TGTGCCAGCAGCTTGGGCTGGGGCGGACAAGAGACCCAGTACTTC
V gene: TRBV10-3; clone size: many; D gene: NA; CDR3 length: 13; J gene: TRBJ2-7; CDR3 protein: CATHLDTSYEQYF; CDR3 DNA: TGTGCCACACATTTGGACACCTCCTACGAGCAGTACTTC
V gene: TRBV11-2; clone size: NA; D gene: NA; CDR3 length: 12; J gene: TRBJ2-3; CDR3 protein: CASSLSSGSRYF; CDR3 DNA: TGTGCCAGCAGCTTGAGTAGCGGTTCTCGGTATTTT
V gene: TRBV5-1; clone size: NA; D gene: NA; CDR3 length: 15; J gene: TRBJ1-1; CDR3 protein: CASSLEGGASTEAFF; CDR3 DNA: TGCGCCAGCAGCTTGGAAGGGGGAGCGAGCACTGAAGCTTTCTTT
V gene: TRBV18; clone size: NA; D gene: NA; CDR3 length: 14; J gene: TRBJ2-7; CDR3 protein: CASSPGIGGAEQYF; CDR3 DNA: TGTGCCAGCTCACCCGGTATAGGGGGGGCCGAGCAGTACTTC